This T cell receptor (beta chain) appears in the sequencing data of a study of regulatory T cells in long-lasting Graves disease. J was trimmed by 7 bases and V by 4 bases; bases with no gene match: 10. Germline lookup yields CDR1 SGHRS and CDR2 YFSETQ. CDR3 size: 15 residues. Time point described: persistent/refractory GD, antithyroid drugs over 5 years with positive TRAb. The authors made the TCR library using RNA they extracted from PBMCs. Diagnosis followed American Thyroid Association guidelines for Graves' disease. Construction of the TCR beta libraries employed iRepertoire HTBI primers in conjunction with Arm-PCR of CDR3 regions. Each CDR3 protein is one row after TCRdb ran MiXCR on the multiplex PCR reads. The sample consists of 650,000 to 700,000 distinct CDR3 sequences, 25% to 35% of them appearing once.

Source: peripheral blood mononuclear cells (PBMCs), taken when the disease was refractory, from a patient treated with antithyroid drugs. The chain employs TRBV5-1 and TRBJ2-3; 9 bases agree with TRBD2. The source of this sequence is a female donor with Graves disease. The CDR3 DNA reads TGCGCCAGCAGCCTCTCCGGGACTAGCCTAAATACGCAGTATTTT. This sequence encodes CASSLSGTSLNTQYF.